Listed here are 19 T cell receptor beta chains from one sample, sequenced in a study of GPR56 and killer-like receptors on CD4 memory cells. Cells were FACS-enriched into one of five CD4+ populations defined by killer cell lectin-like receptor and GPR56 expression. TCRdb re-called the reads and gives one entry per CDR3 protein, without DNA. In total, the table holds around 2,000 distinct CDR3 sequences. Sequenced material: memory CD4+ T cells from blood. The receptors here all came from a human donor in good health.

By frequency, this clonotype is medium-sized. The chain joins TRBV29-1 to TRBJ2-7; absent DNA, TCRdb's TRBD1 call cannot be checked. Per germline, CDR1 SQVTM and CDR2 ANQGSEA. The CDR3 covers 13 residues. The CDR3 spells CSVHTTRGNEQYF.

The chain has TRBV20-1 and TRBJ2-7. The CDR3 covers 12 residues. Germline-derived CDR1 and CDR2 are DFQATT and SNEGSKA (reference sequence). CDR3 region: CSASFMGYEQYF.

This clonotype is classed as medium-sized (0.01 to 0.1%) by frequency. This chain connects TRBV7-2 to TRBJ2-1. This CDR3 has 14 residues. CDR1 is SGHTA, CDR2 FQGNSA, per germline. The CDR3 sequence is CASSLGRAYNEQFF.

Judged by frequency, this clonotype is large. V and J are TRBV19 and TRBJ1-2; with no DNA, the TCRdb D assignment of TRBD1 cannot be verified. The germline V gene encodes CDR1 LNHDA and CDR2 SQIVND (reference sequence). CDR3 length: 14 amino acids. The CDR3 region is CASSIPGGAGGYTF.

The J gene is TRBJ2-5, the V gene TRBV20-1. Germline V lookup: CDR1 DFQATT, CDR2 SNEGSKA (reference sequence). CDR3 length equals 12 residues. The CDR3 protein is CSARGGQETQYF.

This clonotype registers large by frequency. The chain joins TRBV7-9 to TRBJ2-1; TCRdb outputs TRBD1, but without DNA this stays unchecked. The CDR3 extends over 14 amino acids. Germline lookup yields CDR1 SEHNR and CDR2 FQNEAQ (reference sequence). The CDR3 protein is CASTLSGGANEQFF.

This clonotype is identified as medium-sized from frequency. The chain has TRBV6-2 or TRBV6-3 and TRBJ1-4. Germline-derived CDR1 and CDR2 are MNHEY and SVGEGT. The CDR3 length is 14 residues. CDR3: CASSYLLGSEKLFF.

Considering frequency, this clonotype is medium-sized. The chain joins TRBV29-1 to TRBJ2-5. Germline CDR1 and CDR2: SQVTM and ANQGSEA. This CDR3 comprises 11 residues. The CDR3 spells CSSSLGETQYF. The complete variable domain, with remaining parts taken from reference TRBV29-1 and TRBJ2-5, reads SAVISQKPSRDICQRGTSLTIQCQVDSQVTMMFWYRQQPGQSLTLIATANQGSEATYESGFVIDKFPISRPNLTFSTLTVSNMSPEDSSIYLCSSSLGETQYFGPGTRLLVL.

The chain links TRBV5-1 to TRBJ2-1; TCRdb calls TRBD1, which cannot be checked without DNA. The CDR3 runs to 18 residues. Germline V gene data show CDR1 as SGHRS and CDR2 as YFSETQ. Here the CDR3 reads CASSPLGLGQSSYNEQFF. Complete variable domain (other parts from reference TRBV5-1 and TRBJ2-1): KAGVTQTPRYLIKTRGQQVTLSCSPISGHRSVSWYQQTPGQGLQFLFEYFSETQRNKGNFPGRFSGRQFSNSRSEMNVSTLELGDSALYLCASSPLGLGQSSYNEQFFGPGTRLTVL.

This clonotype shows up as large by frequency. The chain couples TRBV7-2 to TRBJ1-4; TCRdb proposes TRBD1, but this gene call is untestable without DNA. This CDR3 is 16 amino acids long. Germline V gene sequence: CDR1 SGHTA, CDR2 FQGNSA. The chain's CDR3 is CASSLQSGQGGEKLFF.

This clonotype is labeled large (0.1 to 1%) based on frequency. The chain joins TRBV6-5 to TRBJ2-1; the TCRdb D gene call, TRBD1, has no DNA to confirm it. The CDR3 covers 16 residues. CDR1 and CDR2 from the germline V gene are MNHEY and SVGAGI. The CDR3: CASSYSGGGVRAEQFF.

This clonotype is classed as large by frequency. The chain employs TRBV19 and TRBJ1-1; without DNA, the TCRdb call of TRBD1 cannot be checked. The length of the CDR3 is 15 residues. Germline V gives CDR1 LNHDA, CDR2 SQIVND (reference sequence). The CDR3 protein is CASSIAGTGNTEAFF.

The CDR3 spells CSAIVPGGLNEQFF. The chain uses TRBV20-1 and TRBJ2-1; TCRdb's D gene call, TRBD1, goes unchecked for lack of DNA. Germline CDR1 reads DFQATT; CDR2 reads SNEGSKA (reference sequence). The CDR3 loop spans 14 amino acids.

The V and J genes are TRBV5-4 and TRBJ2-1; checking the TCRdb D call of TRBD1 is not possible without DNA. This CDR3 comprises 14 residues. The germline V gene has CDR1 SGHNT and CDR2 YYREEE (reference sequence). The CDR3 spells CASLGGPTDNEQFF.

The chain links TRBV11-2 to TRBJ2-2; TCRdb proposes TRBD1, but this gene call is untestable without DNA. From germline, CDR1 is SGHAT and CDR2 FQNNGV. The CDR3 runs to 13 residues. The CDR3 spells CASTRAVGGELFF.

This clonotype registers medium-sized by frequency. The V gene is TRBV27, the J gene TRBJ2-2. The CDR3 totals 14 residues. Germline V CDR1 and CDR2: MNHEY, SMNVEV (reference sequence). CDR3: CASSVGLNTGELFF.

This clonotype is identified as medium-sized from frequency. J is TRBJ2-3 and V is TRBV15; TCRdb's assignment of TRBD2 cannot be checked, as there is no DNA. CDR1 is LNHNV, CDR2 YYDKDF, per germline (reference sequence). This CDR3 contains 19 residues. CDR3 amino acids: CATSRVGGSGGARGDTQYF.

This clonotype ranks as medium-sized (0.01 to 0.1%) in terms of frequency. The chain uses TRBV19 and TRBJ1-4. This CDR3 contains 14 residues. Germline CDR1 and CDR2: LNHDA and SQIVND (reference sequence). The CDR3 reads CASIGLGGDEKLFF.

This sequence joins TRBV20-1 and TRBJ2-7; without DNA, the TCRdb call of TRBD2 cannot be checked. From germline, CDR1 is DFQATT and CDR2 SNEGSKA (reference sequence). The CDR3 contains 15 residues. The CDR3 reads CSASPLALRAYEQYF.